This TCR beta chain was identified in a study of T cells in women clearing cervical HPV infection. Study context: Women with histologically confirmed HPV16-related CIN3 or worse, 2 with invasive cancer, served as cases.

Produced via immunoSEQ multiplex PCR; TCRdb's table is partial and in-frame only. The listing contains under 50,000 clones. Germline V gene data show CDR1 as LNHDA and CDR2 as SQIVND (reference sequence). Losses at the gene ends were 5 bases for V and 5 bases for J; bases not matched to a gene: 6. CDR3 length equals 15 residues. On this clone: With the read ending 3 residues before the CDR3 end, the germline J gene is used to fill in that end.

The V gene is TRBV19, the J gene TRBJ2-2; 9 bases match TRBD1. The TCR originated in a woman aged 18-70 years with a cervical HPV16 infection that either progressed to CIN3+ or cleared (not recorded which). Sample: blood buffy coat. CDR3 DNA (partial): TGTGCCAGTAGTGTCTCGACAGGGGGGACCGGGGAG. This sequence encodes CASSVSTGGTGE. The complete CDR3 reads CASSVSTGGTGELFF.